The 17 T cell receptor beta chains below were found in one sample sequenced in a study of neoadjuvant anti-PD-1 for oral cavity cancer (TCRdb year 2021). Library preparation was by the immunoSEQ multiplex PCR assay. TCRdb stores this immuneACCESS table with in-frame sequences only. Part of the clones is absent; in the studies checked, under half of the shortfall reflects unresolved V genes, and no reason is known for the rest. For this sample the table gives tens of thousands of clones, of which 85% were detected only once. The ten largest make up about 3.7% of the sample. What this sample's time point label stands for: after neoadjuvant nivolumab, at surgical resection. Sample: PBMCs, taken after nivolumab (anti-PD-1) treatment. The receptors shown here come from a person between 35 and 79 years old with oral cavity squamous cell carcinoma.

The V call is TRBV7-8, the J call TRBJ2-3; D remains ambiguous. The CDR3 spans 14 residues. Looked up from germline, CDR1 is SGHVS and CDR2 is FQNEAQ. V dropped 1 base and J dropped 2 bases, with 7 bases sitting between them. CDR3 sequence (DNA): TGTGCCAGCAGCTTAGAACGGATCACAGATACGCAGTATTTT. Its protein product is CASSLERITDTQYF. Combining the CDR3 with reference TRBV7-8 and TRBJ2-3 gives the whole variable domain GAGVSQSPRYKVAKRGQDVALRCDPISGHVSLFWYQQALGQGPEFLTYFQNEAQLDKSGLPSDRFFAERPEGSVSTLKIQRTQQEDSAVYLCASSLERITDTQYFGPGTRLTVL.

The CDR3 nucleotides are TGTGCCAGCAGCGCGATGCCACTCCCCGGCGATGAGCAGTTCTTC. This gives the protein CASSAMPLPGDEQFF. The V call is TRBV9, the J call TRBJ2-1, with no clear D. The V gene's germline CDR1 is SGDLS and CDR2 YYNGEE. This CDR3 has 15 residues. Trimming pared 3 bases from V and 8 bases from J, leaving 18 bases between.

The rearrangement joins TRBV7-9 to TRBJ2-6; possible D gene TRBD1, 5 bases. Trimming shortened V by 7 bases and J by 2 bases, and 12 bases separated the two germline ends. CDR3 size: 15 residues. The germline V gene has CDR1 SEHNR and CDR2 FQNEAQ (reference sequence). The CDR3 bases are TGTGCCAGCATACCCGACAGTCCTGGGGCCAACGTCCTGACTTTC. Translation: CASIPDSPGANVLTF.

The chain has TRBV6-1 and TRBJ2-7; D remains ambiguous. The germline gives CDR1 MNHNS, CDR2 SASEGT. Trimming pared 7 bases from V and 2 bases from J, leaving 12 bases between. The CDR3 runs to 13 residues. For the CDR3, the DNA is TGTGCCAGCACGGTTGGCCGAGCCTACGAGCAGTACTTC. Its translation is CASTVGRAYEQYF.

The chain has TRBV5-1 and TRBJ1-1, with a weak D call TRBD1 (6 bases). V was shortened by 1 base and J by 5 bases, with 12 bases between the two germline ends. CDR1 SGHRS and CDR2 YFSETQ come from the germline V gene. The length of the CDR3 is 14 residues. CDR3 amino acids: CASSLRGGRTEAFF. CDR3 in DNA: TGCGCCAGCAGCTTGAGGGGGGGACGAACTGAAGCTTTCTTT.

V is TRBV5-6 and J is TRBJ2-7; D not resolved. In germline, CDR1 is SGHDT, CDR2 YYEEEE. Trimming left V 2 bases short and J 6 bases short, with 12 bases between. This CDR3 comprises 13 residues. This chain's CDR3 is CASSFEVVSEQYF. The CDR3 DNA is TGTGCCAGCAGCTTTGAAGTAGTATCCGAGCAGTACTTC.

The CDR3 DNA reads TGTGCCAGCAGCAGGACAGGGGGCCACACCAGCTCTGGAAACACCATATATTTT. It is translated as CASSRTGGHTSSGNTIYF. This chain links TRBV27 with TRBJ1-3, with 11 bases fitting TRBD1. V gave up 6 bases and J gave up 0 bases; unmatched junction bases: 10. The CDR3 runs to 18 residues. Germline loops: CDR1 MNHEY, CDR2 SMNVEV (reference sequence).

CDR3 in amino acids: CASSATSYEQYF. In DNA, the CDR3 is TGTGCCAGCAGTGCTACAAGCTACGAGCAGTACTTC. The chain links TRBV2 to TRBJ2-7; D is unclear. With 4 bases removed from V and 3 bases from J, the gap between germline ends came to 7 bases. Germline V gene data show CDR1 as SNHLY and CDR2 as FYNNEI. This CDR3 comprises 12 residues.

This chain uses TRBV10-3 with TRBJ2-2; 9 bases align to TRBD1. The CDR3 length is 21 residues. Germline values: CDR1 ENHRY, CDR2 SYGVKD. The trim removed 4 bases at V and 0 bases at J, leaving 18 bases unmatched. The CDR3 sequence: CAISGPRDREEFFANTGELFF. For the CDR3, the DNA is TGTGCCATCAGTGGACCCCGGGACAGGGAAGAATTTTTCGCGAACACCGGGGAGCTGTTTTTT.

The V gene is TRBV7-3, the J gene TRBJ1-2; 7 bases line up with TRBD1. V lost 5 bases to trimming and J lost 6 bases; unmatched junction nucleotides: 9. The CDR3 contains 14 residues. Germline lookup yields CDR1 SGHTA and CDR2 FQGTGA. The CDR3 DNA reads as TGTGCCAGCAGCCTTACAGGGGCTCCTCATGGCTACACCTTC. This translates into CASSLTGAPHGYTF.

CDR3 nucleotide sequence: TGTGCCAGCAGCTTAGGCAACACAGCCTACGAGCAGTACTTC. Encoded protein: CASSLGNTAYEQYF. The chain joins TRBV7-9 to TRBJ2-7; the D is unclear. CDR1 SEHNR and CDR2 FQNEAQ come from the germline V gene (reference sequence). The CDR3 contains 14 residues. Between the trimmed V and J ends, which lost 1 base and 2 bases, there was a span of 9 bases.

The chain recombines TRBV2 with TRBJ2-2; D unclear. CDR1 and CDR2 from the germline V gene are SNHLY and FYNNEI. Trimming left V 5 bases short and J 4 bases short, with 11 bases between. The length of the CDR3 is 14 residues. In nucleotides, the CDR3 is TGTGCCAGCAGTCAACTTAGTAGCACCGGGGAGCTGTTTTTT. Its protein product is CASSQLSSTGELFF.

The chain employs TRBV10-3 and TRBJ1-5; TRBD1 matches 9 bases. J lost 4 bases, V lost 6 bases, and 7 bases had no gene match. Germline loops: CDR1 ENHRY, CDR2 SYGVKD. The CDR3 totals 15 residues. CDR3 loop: CAISVGQGPNQPQHF. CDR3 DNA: TGTGCCATCAGCGTCGGACAGGGGCCGAATCAGCCCCAGCATTTT.

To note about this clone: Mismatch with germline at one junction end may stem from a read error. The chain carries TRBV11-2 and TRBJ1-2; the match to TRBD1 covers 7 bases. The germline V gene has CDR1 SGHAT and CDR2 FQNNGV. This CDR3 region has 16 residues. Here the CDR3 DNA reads TGTGCCAGCAGCTTAGAGGTCTTTTTAGGGGGCGCCGAAAGGATCTTC. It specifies CASSLEVFLGGAERIF.

The CDR3 region is CASSFAWTNEKLFF. The CDR3 DNA reads as TGTGCCAGCAGCTTTGCCTGGACTAATGAAAAACTGTTTTTT. This chain connects TRBV11-3 to TRBJ1-4; D gene unclear. V lost 3 bases to trimming and J lost 2 bases, with 7 bases between them. Germline V gene sequence: CDR1 SGHNT, CDR2 YENEEA. The CDR3 is made up of 14 amino acids.

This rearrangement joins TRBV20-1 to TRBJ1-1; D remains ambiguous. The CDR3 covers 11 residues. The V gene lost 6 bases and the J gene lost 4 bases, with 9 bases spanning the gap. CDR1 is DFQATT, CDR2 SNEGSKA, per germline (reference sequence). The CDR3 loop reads CSAVRPTEAFF. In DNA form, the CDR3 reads TGCAGTGCCGTCAGACCCACTGAAGCTTTCTTT.

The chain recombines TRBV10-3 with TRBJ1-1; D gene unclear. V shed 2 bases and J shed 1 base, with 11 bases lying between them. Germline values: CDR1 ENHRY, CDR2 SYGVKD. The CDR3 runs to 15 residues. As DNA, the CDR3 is TGTGCCATCAGTGAGGCGGGTGGTGGGAACACTGAAGCTTTCTTT. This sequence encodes CAISEAGGGNTEAFF.